The 24 T cell receptor beta chains reported below all come from one sample, sequenced in a study of blood T cell repertoires in COVID-19. Sequencing used immunoSEQ multiplex PCR; TCRdb keeps in-frame clones, though not all of them. In the table there are 200,000 to 250,000 clones, around 89% of which are singletons. The sample consisted of peripheral blood. Receptor source: a woman aged 40 to 49 with acute or convalescent COVID-19.

The V call is TRBV5-4, the J call TRBJ1-1; D unresolved. The CDR3 has 15 amino acids. Germline-derived CDR1 and CDR2 are SGHNT and YYREEE (reference sequence). Between the trimmed V and J ends, which lost 0 bases and 0 bases, there was a span of 9 bases. The CDR3: CASSLEGGLNTEAFF. In nucleotides, the CDR3 is TGTGCCAGCAGCTTGGAAGGAGGGTTGAACACTGAAGCTTTCTTT.

V usage is TRBV4-1 and J usage is TRBJ2-7, with TRBD2 matching 7 bases. The CDR3 has 14 residues. Germline loops: CDR1 MGHRA, CDR2 YSYEKL. V shed 2 bases, J shed 4 bases, and the junction held 5 bases outside the gene matches. The CDR3 coding sequence is TGCGCCAGCAGCCAAAATCCGGGGGGTTACGAGCAGTACGTC. It specifies CASSQNPGGYEQYV.

This rearrangement joins TRBV5-4 to TRBJ2-2; 10 nucleotides align to TRBD1. The CDR3 sequence is 18 residues long. J was trimmed by 5 bases and V by 4 bases; bases with no gene match: 14. Germline V lookup: CDR1 SGHNT, CDR2 YYREEE (reference sequence). The CDR3 loop reads CASSLQTGGATGTGELFF. The CDR3 nucleotides read TGTGCCAGCAGCCTACAGACAGGGGGCGCGACGGGGACCGGGGAGCTGTTTTTT.

The CDR3 spells CASSRGGSGNTIYF. The CDR3 DNA is TGTGCCTCGAGTAGGGGGGGATCTGGAAACACCATATATTTT. The rearrangement uses TRBV24-1 and TRBJ1-3; a possible D gene is TRBD1 (6 bases). Per the germline V gene, CDR1 is KGHDR and CDR2 is SFDVKD. The CDR3 is 14 amino acids. Trimming stripped 12 bases from V and 1 base from J, with 15 bases between.

The chain joins TRBV2 to TRBJ2-3, with D unclear. From germline, CDR1 is SNHLY and CDR2 FYNNEI. V was pared by 6 bases and J by 6 bases, with 10 bases between. The CDR3 sequence is 12 residues long. Here the CDR3 DNA reads TGTGCCAGCAGCCCAAACAGTGATACGCAGTATTTT. The encoded protein is CASSPNSDTQYF.

This chain links TRBV24-1 with TRBJ2-1; D perhaps matches TRBD2 (5 bases). CDR3 size: 16 residues. Between the trimmed V and J ends, which lost 4 bases and 5 bases, there was a span of 17 bases. CDR1 and CDR2 (germline): KGHDR, SFDVKD. As DNA, the CDR3 is TGTGCCACCAGTGACGGAGGCGCTAGTCTGGACAATGAGCAGTTCTTC. It translates to CATSDGGASLDNEQFF.

J is TRBJ2-1 and V is TRBV2; D might be TRBD1 (6 bases). Germline CDR1 SNHLY, CDR2 FYNNEI. V was pared by 3 bases and J by 5 bases, with 8 bases between. The CDR3 is made up of 13 amino acids. The CDR3 DNA reads TGTGCCAGCAGTGATTGGACAGACAATGAGCAGTTCTTC. Residues: CASSDWTDNEQFF.

The chain recombines TRBV6-4 with TRBJ1-5; the match to TRBD1 covers 8 bases. Germline lookup yields CDR1 MRHNA and CDR2 SNTAGT. V lost 5 bases and J lost 3; bases outside the gene matches: 6. The CDR3 totals 15 residues. CDR3 residues: CASSPGTGPNQPQHF. In DNA, the CDR3 is TGTGCCAGCAGTCCCGGGACAGGACCCAATCAGCCCCAGCATTTT.

The CDR3 nucleotides are TGTGCCAGCAGCCCTGGACTAGCGGGGGCCCTAGGAACAGATACGCAGTATTTT. Translation: CASSPGLAGALGTDTQYF. V usage is TRBV9 and J usage is TRBJ2-3; TRBD2 aligns across 13 bases. The ends lost 4 bases at V and 3 bases at J; junction bases unmatched: 11. Germline CDR1 is SGDLS and CDR2 is YYNGEE. CDR3 length equals 18 residues.

The V call is TRBV30, the J call TRBJ1-2, with D maybe TRBD1 (6 bases). The CDR3 has 15 amino acids. V lost 2 bases and J 1 base, leaving 14 bases between the germline ends. Germline V lookup: CDR1 GTSNPN, CDR2 SVGIG (reference sequence). CDR3 bases: TGTGCCTGGAGTTCGGGGGGGCACTTTAACTATGGCTACACCTTC. Translating gives CAWSSGGHFNYGYTF.

This chain links TRBV10-3 with TRBJ2-3; 7 bases match TRBD1. Germline V CDR1 and CDR2: ENHRY, SYGVKD. The V gene end was trimmed by 8 bases and the J gene end by 5 bases; junction bases not matched to a gene: 7. CDR3 length equals 13 residues. The CDR3 DNA follows: TGTGCCATCGATACAGGGGCGGGAGATACGCAGTATTTT. This gives the protein CAIDTGAGDTQYF.

J is TRBJ1-2 and V is TRBV5-8, with TRBD1 identical over 9 bases. Trimming at V came to 5 bases and at J to 5 bases, leaving 7 bases not matched to a gene. The CDR3 covers 14 residues. Germline V gene lookup returns CDR1 SGHTS and CDR2 YDEGEE. DNA for the CDR3: TGTGCCAGCAGAACGGGACAGGGACCTTATGGCTACACCTTC. The encoded protein is CASRTGQGPYGYTF. The complete variable domain, with remaining parts taken from reference TRBV5-8 and TRBJ1-2, reads EAGVTQSPTHLIKTRGQQATLRCSPISGHTSVYWYQQALGLGLQFLLWYDEGEERNRGNFPPRFSGRQFPNYSSELNVNALELEDSALYLCASRTGQGPYGYTFGSGTRLTVV.

This chain joins TRBV9 and TRBJ2-3; 7 bases agree with TRBD2. V shed 4 bases, J shed 0 bases, and the junction held 8 bases outside the gene matches. The germline CDR1 and CDR2 sequences are SGDLS and YYNGEE. The CDR3 length is 16 residues. CDR3 sequence (DNA): TGTGCCAGCAGCCATCACGGGGGGACTAGCACAGATACGCAGTATTTT. It translates to CASSHHGGTSTDTQYF.

This clone was detected only once. Relative to the germline gene, one junction end is altered; a read error may explain this. The gene calls are TRBV20-1 and TRBJ1-4, with D perhaps matching TRBD1 (6 bases). Germline V gives CDR1 DFQATT, CDR2 SNEGSKA (reference sequence). The CDR3 runs 11 residues. CDR3: CAGQLNEKLFF. Written as DNA, the CDR3 is TGTGCCGGACAGCTCAATGAAAAACTGTTTTTT.

The V gene is TRBV30, the J gene TRBJ2-7; 12 positions match TRBD2. Germline CDR1 reads GTSNPN; CDR2 reads SVGIG (reference sequence). The CDR3 sequence is 15 residues long. The CDR3 here is CAWSVGLAGYSFHHV. CDR3 sequence (DNA): TGTGCCTGGAGTGTAGGACTAGCGGGGTACTCTTTTCATCACGTC.

Only one count was recorded for this clone. V gene TRBV30 combines with J gene TRBJ1-5, with a possible D match to TRBD1 (5 bases). This CDR3 is built from 15 residues. V was trimmed by 2 bases and J by 4 bases, leaving 15 bases between them. Germline V CDR1 and CDR2: GTSNPN, SVGIG (reference sequence). The CDR3 DNA reads as TGTGCCTGGAGTAGGGGTTTAGGATCAAATCAGCCCCAGCATTTT. Encoded protein: CAWSRGLGSNQPQHF. Filled out from reference TRBV30 and TRBJ1-5, the complete variable domain reads SQTIHQWPATLVQPVGSPLSLECTVEGTSNPNLYWYRQAAGRGLQLLFYSVGIGQISSEVPQNLSASRPQDRQFILSSKKLLLSDSGFYLCAWSRGLGSNQPQHFGDGTRLSIL.

This clone was seen a single time. The chain uses TRBV28 and TRBJ2-1; 7 positions agree with TRBD2. This CDR3 has 16 residues. The V and J ends lost 3 bases and 5 bases, in that order; junction bases with no gene match: 10. Germline assignment: CDR1 MDHEN and CDR2 SYDVKM. CDR3 sequence reads: CASSFLAGDPDNEQFF. CDR3 DNA sequence: TGTGCCAGCAGTTTCCTCGCGGGGGACCCAGACAATGAGCAGTTCTTC.

The genes are TRBV19 and TRBJ1-5, with 7 nucleotides matching TRBD1. There are 17 residues in the CDR3. Germline loops: CDR1 LNHDA, CDR2 SQIVND (reference sequence). Trimming took 7 bases from V and 4 from J; bases not matched to a gene: 16. The CDR3 loop reads CASIRSTGSGTNQPQHF. The CDR3 DNA reads as TGTGCCAGTATTCGGTCGACAGGGTCCGGGACTAATCAGCCCCAGCATTTT.

Details on this clone: Relative to the germline gene, one junction end is altered; a read error may explain this. V and J are TRBV7-9 and TRBJ2-5; D is undetermined. CDR3 length: 11 residues. Germline lookup yields CDR1 SEHNR and CDR2 FQNEAQ (reference sequence). The CDR3 region has the DNA TGTGCCAGCAGCTTAGCGCTAGGTGTTGACTTC. It is translated as CASSLALGVDF.

The chain has TRBV5-1 and TRBJ1-1; 7 bases are shared with TRBD1. The J segment lost 1 base and the V segment lost 3 bases, leaving 3 bases of the junction unmatched. This CDR3 has 14 residues. The germline V gene encodes CDR1 SGHRS and CDR2 YFSETQ. For the CDR3, the DNA is TGCGCCAGCAGCTGGACAGGAGAGAACACTGAAGCTTTCTTT. Translating it yields CASSWTGENTEAFF.

The V gene is TRBV29-1, the J gene TRBJ2-1, with D maybe TRBD1 (5 bases). Trimming shortened V by 4 bases and J by 5 bases, and 6 bases separated the two germline ends. The CDR3 totals 11 residues. Germline V lookup: CDR1 SQVTM, CDR2 ANQGSEA. The CDR3 nucleotides read TGCAGCGTTGCCAGGGACAATGAGCAGTTCTTC. This translates into CSVARDNEQFF.

The chain combines TRBV19 with TRBJ1-4, with TRBD1 matching over 9 bases. Germline CDR1 reads LNHDA; CDR2 reads SQIVND (reference sequence). With V trimmed by 4 bases and J by 6 bases, 3 bases remained unmatched. This CDR3 has 14 residues. This CDR3 reads CASSTTGGDEKLFF. CDR3 DNA: TGTGCCAGTAGTACCACAGGGGGCGATGAAAAACTGTTTTTT. Full variable domain (remainder filled in from reference TRBV19 and TRBJ1-4): DGGITQSPKYLFRKEGQNVTLSCEQNLNHDAMYWYRQDPGQGLRLIYYSQIVNDFQKGDIAEGYSVSREKKESFPLTVTSAQKNPTAFYLCASSTTGGDEKLFFGSGTQLSVL.

This chain links TRBV30 with TRBJ1-1; D is possibly TRBD1 (5 bases). Trimming pared 4 bases from V and 6 bases from J, leaving 15 bases between. CDR1 and CDR2 from the germline V gene are GTSNPN and SVGIG (reference sequence). The length of the CDR3 is 13 residues. Here the CDR3 DNA reads TGTGCCTGGACTACAATTGGGGGGGCTGAAGCTTTCTTT. It yields the protein CAWTTIGGAEAFF.

The genes are TRBV5-4 and TRBJ1-2; TRBD1 agrees at 11 bases. The germline V gene encodes CDR1 SGHNT and CDR2 YYREEE (reference sequence). CDR3 size: 17 residues. After removal of 4 bases from V and 7 bases from J, the junction contained 15 bases not matched to a gene. CDR3 sequence reads: CASSPRTGGAVRSGYTF. The DNA for the CDR3 is TGTGCCAGCAGCCCCCGGACAGGGGGCGCAGTACGAAGTGGCTACACCTTC.